One sample yielded the 13 T cell receptor beta chains listed below, sequenced in a study of shared clonotypes between healthy human individuals. Some clones are missing from TCRdb's copy, which holds only in-frame ones; the method was immunoSEQ multiplex PCR. The data show some 2.1 million clones, with 95% seen just once and more than 0.1% held by the top ten. The sample consisted of naive CD4+ T cells sorted from blood. As for subset: CD45RA+ positively selected. The receptors derive from a man aged 18 to 29 in good health.

This sequence joins TRBV28 and TRBJ1-1; tentative D call: TRBD1 (5 bases). The CDR3 runs 13 residues. V lost 6 bases, J lost 6 bases, and 14 bases lay in between. CDR1 is MDHEN, CDR2 SYDVKM, per germline. The CDR3 is CASSRDYTAEAFF. CDR3 nucleotide sequence: TGTGCCAGCAGCCGGGACTATACGGCTGAAGCTTTCTTT.

The rearrangement links TRBV2 to TRBJ2-4; 7 bases map to TRBD1. CDR1 and CDR2 (germline): SNHLY, FYNNEI. There are 14 residues in the CDR3. Trimming took 6 bases from V and 8 from J; bases not matched to a gene: 10. The CDR3 region has the DNA TGTGCCAGCAGATCGCAGGGGGTCGGGGACATTCAGTACTTC. This translates into CASRSQGVGDIQYF.

V and J are TRBV2 and TRBJ2-1; TRBD1 matches at 7 bases. Germline V gene sequence: CDR1 SNHLY, CDR2 FYNNEI. Losses at the gene ends were 8 bases for V and 6 bases for J; bases not matched to a gene: 10. The CDR3 runs to 14 residues. CDR3 sequence (DNA): TGTGCCAGCGAAGGGGGCTTCGGGGTCAATGAGCAGTTCTTC. It specifies CASEGGFGVNEQFF.

The CDR3, as DNA: TGCGCCAGCAGCGCGACAGGTCCGAACACCGGGGAGCTGTTTTTT. Encoded protein: CASSATGPNTGELFF. The genes are TRBV5-1 and TRBJ2-2, with D maybe TRBD1 (6 bases). This CDR3 has 15 residues. Trimming pared 4 bases from V and 0 bases from J, leaving 10 bases between. CDR1 is SGHRS and CDR2 is YFSETQ in the germline V gene.

This chain connects TRBV7-9 to TRBJ2-7, with no clear D. Per the germline V gene, CDR1 is SEHNR and CDR2 is FQNEAQ (reference sequence). The germline V and J ends were trimmed by 4 bases and 0 bases, with 13 bases remaining between them. The CDR3 has 15 residues. The CDR3 reads CASSSVVLNSYEQYF. CDR3 DNA: TGTGCCAGCAGCTCCGTGGTACTAAACTCCTACGAGCAGTACTTC.

The chain couples TRBV25-1 to TRBJ2-7; 8 bases fit TRBD2. The germline V gene has CDR1 MGHDK and CDR2 SYGVNS. This CDR3 is built from 15 residues. V trimming: 4 bases; J trimming: 4 bases; junction bases outside the gene matches: 9. The CDR3 loop is CASSGIGLAGYEQYF. The CDR3 DNA reads TGTGCCAGCAGTGGGATCGGACTAGCCGGGTACGAGCAGTACTTC.

The V call is TRBV6-5, the J call TRBJ2-7, with TRBD1 identical over 10 bases. The CDR3 spans 15 residues. Germline V CDR1 and CDR2: MNHEY, SVGAGI. Unmatched junction bases numbered 11, after V lost 7 bases and J lost 5 bases. CDR3 sequence (DNA): TGTGCCAGCACAAGTGACAGGGGGCGGGTCCACGAGCAGTACTTC. Translating it yields CASTSDRGRVHEQYF.

This chain links TRBV6-1 with TRBJ1-1; D is unclear. This CDR3 region has 12 residues. Germline lookup yields CDR1 MNHNS and CDR2 SASEGT. Trimming cost V 3 bases and J 11 bases, with 13 bases left between them. CDR3 nucleotides: TGTGCCAGCAGTGATTCTATCTGGCTGGCTTTCTTT. Protein: CASSDSIWLAFF.

The rearrangement uses TRBV7-9 and TRBJ2-3, with 10 bases aligning to TRBD2. Germline CDR1 SEHNR, CDR2 FQNEAQ (reference sequence). This CDR3 spans 16 amino acids. V shed 5 bases and J 1 base; nucleotides not matched to a gene: 6. In DNA, the CDR3 is TGTGCCAGCAGCAGAGGGACTAGCGATGGCACAGATACGCAGTATTTT. Its protein product is CASSRGTSDGTDTQYF.

This chain uses TRBV7-9 with TRBJ1-1; D is ambiguous. CDR1 and CDR2 from the germline V gene are SEHNR and FQNEAQ (reference sequence). The length of the CDR3 is 14 residues. Trimming pared 1 base from V and 4 bases from J, leaving 10 bases between. CDR3 sequence (DNA): TGTGCCAGCAGCTTAGGCAGAATTGGCACTGAAGCTTTCTTT. Protein sequence: CASSLGRIGTEAFF.

The rearrangement uses TRBV5-6 and TRBJ1-6; 10 bases are a match to TRBD1. Per germline, CDR1 SGHDT and CDR2 YYEEEE. The CDR3 is 15 amino acids. Losses at the gene ends were 3 bases for V and 9 bases for J; bases not matched to a gene: 6. DNA for the CDR3: TGTGCCAGCAGCTCCGGGGACAGGGGAGGTTCACCCCTCCACTTT. Translated, it gives CASSSGDRGGSPLHF.

This clone appeared a single time. The chain combines TRBV9 with TRBJ1-1; tentatively, D is TRBD1 (6 bases). V was trimmed by 3 bases and J by 3 bases, leaving 15 bases between them. The CDR3 length is 15 residues. The germline gives CDR1 SGDLS, CDR2 YYNGEE. CDR3 DNA sequence: TGTGCCAGCAGCGGCTCCGGGACACTCGACACTGAAGCTTTCTTT. It encodes CASSGSGTLDTEAFF.

V usage is TRBV18 and J usage is TRBJ1-1; D is ambiguous. Trimming left V 3 bases short and J 8 bases short, with 13 bases between. The CDR3 runs 13 residues. From germline, CDR1 is KGHSH and CDR2 LQKENI. CDR3 coding DNA: TGTGCCAGCTCACCCTCTAGGGAGGCAGAAGCTTTCTTT. As protein: CASSPSREAEAFF.